The text below deals with one T cell receptor beta chain. Its antigen is unidentified. Once graft tissue had been processed, intraepithelial and lamina propria lymphocytes were released. This entry belongs to a study of graft-versus-host responses after intestinal transplantation. Background on the study: Recipients had multivisceral, liver-intestinal, or isolated intestinal transplants.

Study-wide points: In recipient marrow, GvH clones were found, and some appeared first in ileum or blood. Peak circulating GvH clone levels tracked with early post-transplant HvG declines.

The CDR3 spans 14 residues. V lost 0 bases to trimming and J lost 5 bases, with 8 bases between them. The germline V gene has CDR1 MNHNY and CDR2 SVGAGI (reference sequence). Profiling relied on immunoSEQ multiplex PCR, and the TCRdb table lists in-frame clones only, not all of them. The sample includes 14,000 or so clones, 77% of them seen just once. This clonotype was obtained from a human patient who received an intestinal transplant, so some T cells may come from the graft donor. This chain connects TRBV6-6 to TRBJ1-5; D is unresolved. The starting material was ileum tissue, obtained roughly 26 days after intestinal transplant. CDR3 bases: TGTGCCAGCAGTTACTCGTCCGGAGATCAGCCCCAGCATTTT. Its protein product is CASSYSSGDQPQHF.